This T cell receptor (beta chain) came from a study of persistence of HIV-infected CD4 T cells. Study overall: A couple of participants gave one leukapheresis sample; others gave up to about 180 mL blood repeatedly.

This was the immunoSEQ version 4 assay in survey mode. The assay was immunoSEQ multiplex PCR, and TCRdb's table has in-frame clones only and misses some. The sample holds about 51,000 clones, approximately 90% seen once. This nonspecific control used anti-CD3/anti-CD28 bead stimulation of CD4+ T cells. Sorting of responding CD4+ T cells relied on upregulated CD40 ligand together with CD69. Regarding this clone: Its antigen is not known.

The CDR3 covers 15 residues. Trimming took 6 bases from V and 7 from J; bases not matched to a gene: 14. Germline V gene sequence: CDR1 MDHEN, CDR2 SYDVKM. This chain links TRBV28 with TRBJ1-2, with 7 bases that match TRBD1. The sample in question was CD4+ T cells sorted from PBMCs after approximately 19-hour stimulation, obtained from a patient who received antiretroviral therapy. The source is an adult woman with HIV who was CMV-seropositive. CDR3 DNA sequence: TGTGCCAGCAGAACGCAACAGGGGAAGGAATCTGGCTACACCTTC. It is translated as CASRTQQGKESGYTF.